This T cell receptor (beta chain) was recorded in a study of blood T cells in healthy people across ages. With a J-beta primer mix and a sample-barcoded 5' primer, a second PCR ran about 7 to 12 cycles. TCRdb analysed the 5' RACE reads with MiXCR anew, one entry per CDR3 protein. Among around 780,000 distinct CDR3 sequences listed, 45% to 70% were seen once. The CDR3 has 11 amino acids. With 11 bases removed from V and 3 bases from J, the gap between germline ends came to 10 bases. Per germline, CDR1 SNHLY and CDR2 FYNNEI. Only a few counts were recorded for this clonotype. This receptor was obtained from a man aged 40-50 years in good health. The chain recombines TRBV2 with TRBJ2-5; no reliable D call. The sample comprised blood. CDR3 nucleotides: TGTGCCGGCGGACCTAAAGAGACCCAGTACTTC. Amino acids: CAGGPKETQYF.